This T cell receptor (beta chain) came from a study of blood T cell repertoires in COVID-19. In the study overall: PBMCs, B-cell-depleted T cells, or T cells provided the cDNA or gDNA that made up the material.

Ages ranged from 18 to 89 years, with residence in 24 US areas. In assigning cohorts, the study relied on participant-reported clinical history. Assay used: immunoSEQ multiplex PCR; TCRdb lists only in-frame clones, some missing. This table has over 350,000 clones, about 89% appearing once. This CDR3 is built from 18 residues. V was pared by 1 base and J by 5 bases, with 9 bases of the junction left unmatched. Germline V gene data show CDR1 as SGHVS and CDR2 as FNYEAQ. The chain combines TRBV7-6 with TRBJ2-1, with 12 bases matching TRBD2. The receptor was isolated from a woman aged 40 to 50 who had been exposed to COVID-19. Sequencing was done on a sample of PBMCs or T cells enriched from blood (not recorded which). CDR3 DNA sequence: TGTGCCAGCAGCTTAGATAGCCTAGCGGGAGGGTTGAACAATGAGCAGTTCTTC. This sequence encodes CASSLDSLAGGLNNEQFF. The full variable domain, rest sourced from reference TRBV7-6 and TRBJ2-1, is GAGVSQSPRYKVTKRGQDVALRCDPISGHVSLYWYRQALGQGPEFLTYFNYEAQQDKSGLPNDRFSAERPEGSISTLTIQRTEQRDSAMYRCASSLDSLAGGLNNEQFFGPGTRLTVL.